This is a list of T cell receptor beta chains from one sample in a study of T cells after yellow fever vaccination. MiXCR, run by TCRdb on the 5' RACE reads, gives a single entry per CDR3 protein. The data contain hundreds of thousands of distinct CDR3 sequences, roughly an eighth of them singletons. The sequencing here drew on PBMCs, taken on the day of the yellow fever booster vaccination. The receptors originated from a man in his thirties or forties who received the YFV17D yellow fever vaccine. Both conserved end residues are part of each CDR3. D genes are given only for firm matches. The size of a clone is reported for some rows only, either as once, few or many, or as a class for expanded clones.

v_gene: TRBV6-5; d_gene: TRBD2; j_gene: TRBJ2-3; abundance: many; CDR3aa: CASSYSGTSGAEDTQYF; CDR3nt: TGTGCCAGCAGTTACTCCGGGACTAGCGGAGCTGAGGATACGCAGTATTTT
v_gene: TRBV7-2; d_gene: TRBD2; j_gene: TRBJ2-7; abundance: -; CDR3aa: CASSGLAGLYEQYF; CDR3nt: TGTGCCAGCAGCGGACTAGCGGGTCTATACGAGCAGTACTTC
v_gene: TRBV28; d_gene: TRBD1; j_gene: TRBJ1-2; abundance: many; CDR3aa: CASRTGGNYGYTF; CDR3nt: TGTGCCAGCAGGACAGGGGGGAACTATGGCTACACCTTC
v_gene: TRBV5-1; d_gene: -; j_gene: TRBJ2-1; abundance: few; CDR3aa: CASSLVSGTLYNEQFF; CDR3nt: TGCGCCAGCAGCTTGGTTTCTGGGACGCTGTACAATGAGCAGTTCTTC
v_gene: TRBV12-3/TRBV12-4; d_gene: -; j_gene: TRBJ2-1; abundance: -; CDR3aa: CASSLSPGKNALSYNEQFF; CDR3nt: TGTGCCAGCAGTTTATCCCCGGGGAAAAACGCCCTCTCCTACAATGAGCAGTTCTTC
v_gene: TRBV29-1; d_gene: TRBD1; j_gene: TRBJ2-1; abundance: few; CDR3aa: CSKTGGEEQFF; CDR3nt: TGCAGCAAGACAGGGGGGGAGGAGCAGTTCTTC
v_gene: TRBV5-1; d_gene: -; j_gene: TRBJ1-4; abundance: few; CDR3aa: CASSENTGRNEKLFF; CDR3nt: TGCGCCAGCAGTGAGAACACCGGCCGAAATGAAAAACTGTTTTTT
v_gene: TRBV27; d_gene: TRBD2; j_gene: TRBJ2-3; abundance: many; CDR3aa: CASSKRGEGTQYF; CDR3nt: TGTGCCAGCAGTAAGCGGGGAGAGGGTACGCAGTATTTT
v_gene: TRBV12-3/TRBV12-4; d_gene: -; j_gene: TRBJ2-7; abundance: -; CDR3aa: CASSRAGAYEQYF; CDR3nt: TGTGCCAGCAGCCGGGCAGGGGCCTACGAGCAGTACTTC
v_gene: TRBV20-1; d_gene: -; j_gene: TRBJ2-7; abundance: -; CDR3aa: CSARDGQWRLPSYEQYF; CDR3nt: TGCAGTGCTAGAGATGGCCAGTGGCGGCTACCGTCTTACGAGCAGTACTTC
v_gene: TRBV6-1; d_gene: -; j_gene: TRBJ2-1; abundance: few; CDR3aa: CASSERKPSPGEQFF; CDR3nt: TGTGCCAGCAGTGAACGCAAACCCTCTCCCGGTGAGCAGTTCTTC
v_gene: TRBV7-2; d_gene: TRBD1; j_gene: TRBJ2-3; abundance: -; CDR3aa: CASTIGQGSDTQYF; CDR3nt: TGTGCCAGCACTATAGGACAGGGATCAGATACGCAGTATTTT
v_gene: TRBV4-1; d_gene: TRBD2; j_gene: TRBJ2-3; abundance: -; CDR3aa: CASSQGAGGLDTQYF; CDR3nt: TGCGCCAGCAGCCAAGGAGCGGGAGGGTTGGATACGCAGTATTTT
v_gene: TRBV3-1; d_gene: -; j_gene: TRBJ2-7; abundance: -; CDR3aa: CASSQDAAVRAEQYF; CDR3nt: TGTGCCAGCAGCCAAGACGCAGCCGTCCGTGCCGAGCAGTACTTC
v_gene: TRBV11-2; d_gene: -; j_gene: TRBJ2-5; abundance: many; CDR3aa: CASSFTAGGREETQYF; CDR3nt: TGTGCCAGCAGCTTCACGGCTGGGGGAAGGGAAGAGACCCAGTACTTC